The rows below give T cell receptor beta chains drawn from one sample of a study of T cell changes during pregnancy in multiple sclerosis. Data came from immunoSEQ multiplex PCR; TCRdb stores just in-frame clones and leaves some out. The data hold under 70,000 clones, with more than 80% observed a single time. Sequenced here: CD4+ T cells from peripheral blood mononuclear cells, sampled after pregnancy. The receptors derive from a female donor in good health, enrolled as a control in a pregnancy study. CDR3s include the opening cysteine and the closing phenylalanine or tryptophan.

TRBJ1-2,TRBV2,CASRPGQGFGYTF
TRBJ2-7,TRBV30,CAWSPDRGNYEQYF
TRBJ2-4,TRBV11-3,CASSLEQGGVAKNIQYF
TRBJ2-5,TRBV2,CASSFGLGGGKETQYF
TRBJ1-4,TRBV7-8,CASSLDQGRVFF
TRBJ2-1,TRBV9,CASSGGQFVAGEQFF
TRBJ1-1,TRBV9,CASSYRGGNAEAFF
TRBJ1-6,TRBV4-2,CASSQGETGNSPLHF
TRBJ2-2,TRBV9,CASSVGGRANTGELFF
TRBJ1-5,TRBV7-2,CASSYRAGNQPQHF
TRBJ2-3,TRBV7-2,CASSFAAETQYF
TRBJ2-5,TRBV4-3,CASSQGQGGETQYF
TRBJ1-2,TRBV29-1,CSVGDSVGVYGYTF
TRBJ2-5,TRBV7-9,CASSLQGQETQYF
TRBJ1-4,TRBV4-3,CASSTKVGAGDATNEKLFF